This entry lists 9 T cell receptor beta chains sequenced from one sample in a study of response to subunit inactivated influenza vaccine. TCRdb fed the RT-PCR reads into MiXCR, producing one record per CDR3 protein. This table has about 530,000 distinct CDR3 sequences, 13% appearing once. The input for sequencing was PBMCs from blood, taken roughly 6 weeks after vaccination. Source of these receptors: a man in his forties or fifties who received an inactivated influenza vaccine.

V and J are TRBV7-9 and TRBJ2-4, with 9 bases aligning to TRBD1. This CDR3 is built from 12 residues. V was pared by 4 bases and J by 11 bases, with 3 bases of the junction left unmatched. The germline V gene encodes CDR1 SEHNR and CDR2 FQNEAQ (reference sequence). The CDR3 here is CASSWTGALQYF. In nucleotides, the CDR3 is TGTGCCAGCAGCTGGACAGGGGCTCTTCAGTACTTC.

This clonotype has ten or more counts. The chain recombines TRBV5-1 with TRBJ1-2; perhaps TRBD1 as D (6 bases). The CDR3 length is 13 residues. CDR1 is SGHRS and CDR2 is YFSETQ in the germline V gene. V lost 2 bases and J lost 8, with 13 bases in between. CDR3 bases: TGCGCCAGCAGCTTCAATAGGGGGTTGGGCTACACCTTC. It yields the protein CASSFNRGLGYTF. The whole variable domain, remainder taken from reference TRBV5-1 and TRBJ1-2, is KAGVTQTPRYLIKTRGQQVTLSCSPISGHRSVSWYQQTPGQGLQFLFEYFSETQRNKGNFPGRFSGRQFSNSRSEMNVSTLELGDSALYLCASSFNRGLGYTFGSGTRLTVV.

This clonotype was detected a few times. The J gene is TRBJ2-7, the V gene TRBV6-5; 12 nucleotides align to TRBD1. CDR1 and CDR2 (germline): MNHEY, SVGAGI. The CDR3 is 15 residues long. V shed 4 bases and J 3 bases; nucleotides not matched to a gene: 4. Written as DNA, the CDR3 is TGTGCCAGCAGTTTCCGGGACAGGGGGCGCTACGAGCAGTACTTC. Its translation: CASSFRDRGRYEQYF.

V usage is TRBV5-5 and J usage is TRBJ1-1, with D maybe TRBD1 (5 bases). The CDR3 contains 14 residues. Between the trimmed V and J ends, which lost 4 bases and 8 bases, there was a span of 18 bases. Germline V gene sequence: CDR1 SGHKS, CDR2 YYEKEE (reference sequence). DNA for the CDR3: TGTGCCAGCAGCGGAGGGGTTCCCGGATCCGAAGCTTTCTTT. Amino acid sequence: CASSGGVPGSEAFF. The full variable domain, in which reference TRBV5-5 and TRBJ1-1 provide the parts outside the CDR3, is DAGVTQSPTHLIKTRGQQVTLRCSPISGHKSVSWYQQVLGQGPQFIFQYYEKEERGRGNFPDRFSARQFPNYSSELNVNALLLGDSALYLCASSGGVPGSEAFFGQGTRLTVV.

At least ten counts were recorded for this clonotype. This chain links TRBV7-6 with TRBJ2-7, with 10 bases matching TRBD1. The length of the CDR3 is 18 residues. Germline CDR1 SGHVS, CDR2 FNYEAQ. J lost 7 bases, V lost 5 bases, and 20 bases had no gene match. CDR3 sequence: CASSKRPSGQGETGEQYF. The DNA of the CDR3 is TGTGCCAGCAGCAAACGACCTAGCGGACAGGGGGAGACGGGAGAGCAGTACTTC. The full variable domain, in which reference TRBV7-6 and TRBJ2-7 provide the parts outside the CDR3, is GAGVSQSPRYKVTKRGQDVALRCDPISGHVSLYWYRQALGQGPEFLTYFNYEAQQDKSGLPNDRFSAERPEGSISTLTIQRTEQRDSAMYRCASSKRPSGQGETGEQYFGPGTRLTVT.

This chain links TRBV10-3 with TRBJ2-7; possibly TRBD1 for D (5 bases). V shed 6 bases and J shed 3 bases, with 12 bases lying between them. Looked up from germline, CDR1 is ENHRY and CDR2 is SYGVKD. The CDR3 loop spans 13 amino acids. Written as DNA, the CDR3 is TGTGCCATCAGCGATCAGACAGACTACGAGCAGTACTTC. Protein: CAISDQTDYEQYF.

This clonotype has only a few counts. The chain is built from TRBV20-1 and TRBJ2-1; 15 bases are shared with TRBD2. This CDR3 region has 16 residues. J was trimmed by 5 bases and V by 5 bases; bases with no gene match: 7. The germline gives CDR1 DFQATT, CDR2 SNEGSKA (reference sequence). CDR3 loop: CSAQGLAGGPHNEQFF. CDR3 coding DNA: TGCAGTGCTCAAGGACTAGCGGGAGGGCCCCACAATGAGCAGTTCTTC.

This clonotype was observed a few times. This CDR3 is CASSLGFSGGRETQYF. CDR3 in DNA: TGTGCCAGCAGCTTGGGTTTTAGCGGGGGAAGAGAGACCCAGTACTTC. This chain connects TRBV7-6 to TRBJ2-5; 9 positions agree with TRBD2. The V gene end was trimmed by 3 bases and the J gene end by 4 bases; junction bases not matched to a gene: 9. CDR1 is SGHVS and CDR2 is FNYEAQ in the germline V gene. The CDR3 runs to 16 residues. The full variable domain, rest sourced from reference TRBV7-6 and TRBJ2-5, is GAGVSQSPRYKVTKRGQDVALRCDPISGHVSLYWYRQALGQGPEFLTYFNYEAQQDKSGLPNDRFSAERPEGSISTLTIQRTEQRDSAMYRCASSLGFSGGRETQYFGPGTRLLVL.

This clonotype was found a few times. The CDR3 coding sequence is TGTGCCAGCAGTGGGGTGGAGACCCAGTACTTC. Amino acids: CASSGVETQYF. The chain links TRBV12-3 or TRBV12-4 to TRBJ2-5; no clear D gene. Trimming took off 5 bases at V and 5 bases at J, with 6 bases between the two ends. This CDR3 spans 11 amino acids.